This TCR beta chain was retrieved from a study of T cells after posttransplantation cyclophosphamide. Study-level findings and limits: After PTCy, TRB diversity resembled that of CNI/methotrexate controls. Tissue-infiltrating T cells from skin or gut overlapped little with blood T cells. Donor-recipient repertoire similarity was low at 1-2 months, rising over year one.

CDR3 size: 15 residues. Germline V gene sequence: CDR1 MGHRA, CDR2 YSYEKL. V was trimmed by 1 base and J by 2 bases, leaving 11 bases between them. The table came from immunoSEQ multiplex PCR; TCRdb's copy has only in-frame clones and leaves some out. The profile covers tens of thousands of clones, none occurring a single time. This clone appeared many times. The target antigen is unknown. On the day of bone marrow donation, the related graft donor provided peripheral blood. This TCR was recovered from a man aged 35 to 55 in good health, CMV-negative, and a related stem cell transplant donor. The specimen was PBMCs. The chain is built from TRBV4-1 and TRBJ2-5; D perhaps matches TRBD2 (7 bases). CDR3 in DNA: TGCGCCAGCAGCCAAGCGGGGAGGGGGCAAGAGACCCAGTACTTC. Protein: CASSQAGRGQETQYF.